This TCR beta chain was identified during a study of CD8 T cells in Susac syndrome. The CDR3 is 14 amino acids. V was cut by 7 bases and J by 0 bases, with 13 bases left in between. The germline V gene has CDR1 MDHEN and CDR2 SYDVKM. Sequencing of TCR beta was carried out in blood CD8+ and CD4+ T cells. TEMRA cells were enriched by FACS, and CD4+ and CD8+ T cells were negatively isolated. RNA was extracted with the RNeasy kit, and a quantity of roughly 0.5 to 1 ug was reverse transcribed using random hexamers. It was immunoSEQ multiplex PCR that amplified TCR beta CDR3 across 54 Vbeta and 13 Jbeta. TCRdb re-derived calls from the immunoSEQ multiplex PCR reads in MiXCR, one entry per CDR3 protein. The table records approximately 110,000 distinct CDR3 sequences, more than 85% of them present only once.

V is TRBV28 and J is TRBJ2-7; D possibly corresponds to TRBD1 (5 bases). Sample: CD8+ T cells from PBMCs. The sequence came from a human donor with multiple sclerosis. The CDR3 DNA sequence: TGTGCCAGCACCCTAACAGGATACTCCTACGAGCAGTACTTC. It specifies CASTLTGYSYEQYF.